Listed here is a single TCR beta chain. This entry is derived from a study of control samples from healthy donors and cancer patients. CDR3 length: 13 amino acids. The germline CDR1 and CDR2 sequences are KGHSH and LQKENI. Trimming took 3 bases from V and 5 from J, leaving 8 bases between them. Here immunoSEQ multiplex PCR was the method, and the copy in TCRdb shows in-frame clones only, minus some. The table shows 150,000 or so clones, with approximately 90% occurring only once. This TCR derives from a woman aged 45-60 years in good health. The specimen sequenced was blood. This chain connects TRBV18 to TRBJ1-5; D not resolved. The CDR3 region is CASSPELDQPQHF. As DNA, the CDR3 is TGTGCCAGCTCACCCGAGCTTGATCAGCCCCAGCATTTT. Variable domain in full (rest from reference TRBV18 and TRBJ1-5): NAGVMQNPRHLVRRRGQEARLRCSPMKGHSHVYWYRQLPEEGLKFMVYLQKENIIDESGMPKERFSAEFPKEGPSILRIQQVVRGDSAAYFCASSPELDQPQHFGDGTRLSIL.